Described below is a single TCR beta chain sequence and its context. The sort gate was single viable CD3+CD4+CD8-CD45RO+ cells for memory CD4+ T cells. Some clones are missing from TCRdb's copy, which holds only in-frame ones; the method was immunoSEQ multiplex PCR. The sample gives about 27,000 clones, more than 75% of which show up once; roughly 1.1% is in the top ten. CDR1 and CDR2 from the germline V gene are SGHAT and FQNNGV. Trimming took 3 bases from V and 0 from J; bases not matched to a gene: 3. CDR3 length equals 16 residues. The source of the sample is a study of memory CD4+ T cells and cytomegalovirus serostatus.

The sequencing input was memory CD4+ T cells from blood. This TCR was recovered from an adult in good health and CMV-seronegative. The chain is built from TRBV11-2 and TRBJ2-2, with TRBD2 matching over 8 bases. CDR3 protein: CASSFSGGANTGELFF. The CDR3 DNA sequence: TGTGCCAGCAGCTTCTCGGGGGGGGCGAACACCGGGGAGCTGTTTTTT.